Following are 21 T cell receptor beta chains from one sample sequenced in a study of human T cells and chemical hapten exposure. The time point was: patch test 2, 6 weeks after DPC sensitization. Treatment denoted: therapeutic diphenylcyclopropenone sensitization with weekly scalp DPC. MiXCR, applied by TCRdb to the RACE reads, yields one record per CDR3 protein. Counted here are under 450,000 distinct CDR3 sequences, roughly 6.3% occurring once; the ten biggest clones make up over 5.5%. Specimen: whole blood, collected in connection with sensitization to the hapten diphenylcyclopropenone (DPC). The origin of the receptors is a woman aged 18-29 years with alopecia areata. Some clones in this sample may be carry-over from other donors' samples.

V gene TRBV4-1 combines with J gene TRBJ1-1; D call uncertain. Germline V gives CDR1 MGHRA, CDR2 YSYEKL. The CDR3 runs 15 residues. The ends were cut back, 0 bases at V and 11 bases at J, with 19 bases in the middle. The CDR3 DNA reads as TGCGCCAGCAGCCAAGAACGGAGCGGGGTGGAAAGGGCTTTCTTT. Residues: CASSQERSGVERAFF.

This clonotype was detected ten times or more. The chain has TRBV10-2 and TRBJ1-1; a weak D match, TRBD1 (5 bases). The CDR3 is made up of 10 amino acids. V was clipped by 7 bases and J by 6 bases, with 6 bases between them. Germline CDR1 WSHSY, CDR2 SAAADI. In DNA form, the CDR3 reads TGCGCCAGCATGGGGGCTGAAGCTTTCTTT. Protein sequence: CASMGAEAFF.

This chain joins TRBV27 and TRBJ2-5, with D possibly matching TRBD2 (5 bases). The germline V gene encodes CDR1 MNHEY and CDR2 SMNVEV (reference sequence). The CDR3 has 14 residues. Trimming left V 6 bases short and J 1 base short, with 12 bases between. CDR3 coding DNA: TGTGCCAGCAGCACCGAGCTAGCCCAAGAGACCCAGTACTTC. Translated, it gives CASSTELAQETQYF.

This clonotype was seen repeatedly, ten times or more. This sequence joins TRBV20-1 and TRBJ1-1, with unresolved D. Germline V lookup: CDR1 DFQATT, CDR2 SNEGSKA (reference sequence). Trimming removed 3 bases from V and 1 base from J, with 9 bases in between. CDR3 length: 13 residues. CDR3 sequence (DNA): TGCAGTGCTAGGTACAGACAGAACACTGAAGCTTTCTTT. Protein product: CSARYRQNTEAFF.

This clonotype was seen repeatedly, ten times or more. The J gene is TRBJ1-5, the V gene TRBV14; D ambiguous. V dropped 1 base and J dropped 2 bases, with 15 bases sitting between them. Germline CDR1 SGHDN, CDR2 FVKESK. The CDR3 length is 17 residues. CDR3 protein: CASSQVIASRGNQPQHF. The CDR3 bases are TGTGCCAGCAGCCAAGTTATCGCCTCTAGGGGCAATCAGCCCCAGCATTTT.

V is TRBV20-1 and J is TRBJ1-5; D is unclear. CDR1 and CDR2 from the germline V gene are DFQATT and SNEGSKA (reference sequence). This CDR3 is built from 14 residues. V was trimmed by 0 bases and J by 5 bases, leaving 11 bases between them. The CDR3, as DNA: TGCAGTGCTAGAGATTGGGAGATTCATCAGCCCCAGCATTTT. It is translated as CSARDWEIHQPQHF.

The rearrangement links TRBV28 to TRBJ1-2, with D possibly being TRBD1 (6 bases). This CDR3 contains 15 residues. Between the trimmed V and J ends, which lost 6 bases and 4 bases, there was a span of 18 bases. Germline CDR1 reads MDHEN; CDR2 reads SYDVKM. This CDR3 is CASSLAQGVAYGYTF. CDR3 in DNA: TGTGCCAGCAGCCTCGCACAGGGTGTTGCCTATGGCTACACCTTC.

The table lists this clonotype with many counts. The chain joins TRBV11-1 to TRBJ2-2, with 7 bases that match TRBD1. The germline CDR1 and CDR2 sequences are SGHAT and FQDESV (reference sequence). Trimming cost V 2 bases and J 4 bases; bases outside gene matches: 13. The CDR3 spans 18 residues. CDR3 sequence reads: CASSLLWIAGGSTGELFF. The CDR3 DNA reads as TGTGCCAGCAGCTTACTCTGGATTGCAGGGGGAAGCACCGGGGAGCTGTTTTTT.

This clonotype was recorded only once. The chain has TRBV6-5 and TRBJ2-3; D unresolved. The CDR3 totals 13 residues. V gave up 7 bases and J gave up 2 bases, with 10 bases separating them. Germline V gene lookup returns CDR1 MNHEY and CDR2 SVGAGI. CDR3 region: CASKREHTDTQYF. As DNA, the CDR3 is TGTGCCAGCAAGAGAGAACACACAGATACGCAGTATTTT.

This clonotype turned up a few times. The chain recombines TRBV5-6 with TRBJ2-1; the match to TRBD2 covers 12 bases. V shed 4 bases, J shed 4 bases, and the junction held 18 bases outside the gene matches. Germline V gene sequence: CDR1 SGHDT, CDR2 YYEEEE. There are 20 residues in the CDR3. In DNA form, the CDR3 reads TGTGCCAGCAGCCCGTACCCGAGGATTAGGCTAGCGGGGGGGTACAATGAGCAGTTCTTC. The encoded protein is CASSPYPRIRLAGGYNEQFF.

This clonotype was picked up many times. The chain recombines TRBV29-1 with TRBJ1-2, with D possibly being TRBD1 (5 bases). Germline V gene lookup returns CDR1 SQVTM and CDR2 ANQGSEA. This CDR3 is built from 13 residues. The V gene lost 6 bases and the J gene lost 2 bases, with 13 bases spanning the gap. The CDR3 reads CSVPGGANYGYTF. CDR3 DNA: TGCAGCGTCCCGGGAGGGGCGAACTATGGCTACACCTTC.

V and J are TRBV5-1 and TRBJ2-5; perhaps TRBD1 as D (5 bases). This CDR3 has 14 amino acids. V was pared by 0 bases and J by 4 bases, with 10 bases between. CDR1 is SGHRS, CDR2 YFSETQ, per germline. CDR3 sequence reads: CASSLAVGLETQYF. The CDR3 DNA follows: TGCGCCAGCAGCTTGGCCGTGGGGCTAGAGACCCAGTACTTC.

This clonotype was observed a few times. CDR3 bases: TGTGCCAGCAGCTTAGGGAGGAGCCCTCTCACAGATACGCAGTATTTT. Protein sequence: CASSLGRSPLTDTQYF. The chain is built from TRBV7-9 and TRBJ2-3; the D gene is possibly TRBD2 (5 bases). V lost 1 base to trimming and J lost 2 bases, with 13 bases between them. The V gene's germline CDR1 is SEHNR and CDR2 FQNEAQ (reference sequence). The CDR3 runs 16 residues.

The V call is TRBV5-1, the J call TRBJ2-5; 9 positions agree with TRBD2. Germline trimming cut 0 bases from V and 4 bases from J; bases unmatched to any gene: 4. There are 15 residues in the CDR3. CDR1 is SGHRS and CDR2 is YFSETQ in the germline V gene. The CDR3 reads CASSLGAGGRETQYF. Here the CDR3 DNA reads TGCGCCAGCAGCTTGGGTGCGGGGGGGCGAGAGACCCAGTACTTC.

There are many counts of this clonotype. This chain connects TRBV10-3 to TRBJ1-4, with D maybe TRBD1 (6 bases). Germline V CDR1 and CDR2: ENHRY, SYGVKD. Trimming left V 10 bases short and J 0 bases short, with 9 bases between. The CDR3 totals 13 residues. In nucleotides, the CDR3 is TGTGCCAGCGGGACACCAACTAATGAAAAACTGTTTTTT. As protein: CASGTPTNEKLFF.

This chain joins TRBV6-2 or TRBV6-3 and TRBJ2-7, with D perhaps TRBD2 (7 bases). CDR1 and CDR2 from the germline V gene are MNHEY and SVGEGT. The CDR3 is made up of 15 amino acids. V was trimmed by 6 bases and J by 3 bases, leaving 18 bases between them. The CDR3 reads CASRREGGAVYEQYF. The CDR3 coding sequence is TGTGCCAGCAGACGAGAAGGGGGGGCAGTCTACGAGCAGTACTTC.

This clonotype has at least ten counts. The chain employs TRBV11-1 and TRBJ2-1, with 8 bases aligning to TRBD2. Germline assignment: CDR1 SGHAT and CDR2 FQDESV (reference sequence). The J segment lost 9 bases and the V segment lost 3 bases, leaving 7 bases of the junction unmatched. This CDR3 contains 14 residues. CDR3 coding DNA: TGTGCCAGCAGCTTCGAGGCTAGCGGGCTTGAGCAGTTCTTC. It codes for CASSFEASGLEQFF.

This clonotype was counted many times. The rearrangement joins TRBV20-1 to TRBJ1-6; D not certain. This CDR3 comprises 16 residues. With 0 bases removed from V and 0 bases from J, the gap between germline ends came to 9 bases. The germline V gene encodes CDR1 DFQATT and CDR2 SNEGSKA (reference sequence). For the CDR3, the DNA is TGCAGTGCTAGAGAGTCACAGAGCTCCTATAATTCACCCCTCCACTTT. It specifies CSARESQSSYNSPLHF.

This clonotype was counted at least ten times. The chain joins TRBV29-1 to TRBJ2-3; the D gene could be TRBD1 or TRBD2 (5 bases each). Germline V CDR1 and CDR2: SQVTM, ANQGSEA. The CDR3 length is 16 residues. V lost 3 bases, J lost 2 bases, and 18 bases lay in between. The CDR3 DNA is TGCAGCGTTGAGAGACCCAGAGGGGTAGTCACAGATACGCAGTATTTT. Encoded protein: CSVERPRGVVTDTQYF.

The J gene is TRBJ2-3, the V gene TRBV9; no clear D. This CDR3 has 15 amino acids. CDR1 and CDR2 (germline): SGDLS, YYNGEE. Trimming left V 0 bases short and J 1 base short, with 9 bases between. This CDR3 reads CASSVGVGGTDTQYF. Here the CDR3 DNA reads TGTGCCAGCAGCGTAGGCGTTGGAGGCACAGATACGCAGTATTTT.

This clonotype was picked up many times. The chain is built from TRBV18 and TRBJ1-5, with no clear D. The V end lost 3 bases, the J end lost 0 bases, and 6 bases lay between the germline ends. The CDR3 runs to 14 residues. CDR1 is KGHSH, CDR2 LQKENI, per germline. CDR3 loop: CASSPDRSNQPQHF. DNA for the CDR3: TGTGCCAGCTCACCCGACCGTAGCAATCAGCCCCAGCATTTT. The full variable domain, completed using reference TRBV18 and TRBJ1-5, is NAGVMQNPRHLVRRRGQEARLRCSPMKGHSHVYWYRQLPEEGLKFMVYLQKENIIDESGMPKERFSAEFPKEGPSILRIQQVVRGDSAAYFCASSPDRSNQPQHFGDGTRLSIL.